Below, one T cell receptor beta chain is given with its context. Antigen unknown. This specimen comes from a study of identical twins. Each CDR3 protein is one row after TCRdb ran MiXCR on the 5' RACE reads. Of roughly 540,000 distinct CDR3 sequences listed, around 20% were seen once; the top ten hold 0.75% to 0.95%. Germline CDR1 ENHRY, CDR2 SYGVKD. This CDR3 region has 14 residues. Trimming at V came to 6 bases and at J to 7 bases, leaving 9 bases not matched to a gene. Whole-study results and caveats: Abundant beta clonotypes from cord blood bore fewer insertions; memory repertoires lacked this pattern.

These data are also associated with another study on T cells expressing NK-cell markers. As that study records: CD3+CD56+NKG2C+, CD3+CD56+NKG2C- and CD3+CD56-NKG2C+ T cells, once sorted, supplied the TCR beta repertoires. In several experiments, an anti-gamma-delta TCR antibody restricted sorting to alpha-beta TCR T cells. In more than five donors, dominant CD3+CD56+NKG2C+ clonotypes ranked among the top 10 CD8+ clonotypes.

The sequenced material came from CD4+ T cells sorted from blood. This receptor was obtained from a woman under 30 in good health. The rearrangement uses TRBV10-3 and TRBJ2-1; 7 nucleotides match TRBD2. CDR3 in amino acids: CAISERENRNEQFF. The CDR3, as DNA: TGTGCCATCAGCGAGCGGGAAAATAGAAATGAGCAGTTCTTC.